The entry that follows covers one T cell receptor (beta chain) sequence. Its antigen is undetermined. The CDR3 length is 15 residues. J was trimmed by 0 bases and V by 6 bases; bases with no gene match: 8. CDR1 MNHEY and CDR2 SMNVEV come from the germline V gene (reference sequence). Both 60 Vbeta primers and 13 Jbeta primers went into the PCR. Per the study methods: A later analysis counted about 80 million unique TCR beta chains, some 11 million shared. Clones were sequenced by immunoSEQ multiplex PCR, and TCRdb holds only the in-frame ones, with some missing. V and J calls and clone size are given by that table; D and trimming were obtained from the DNA. The table has over 200,000 clones, approximately 79% seen once. The sample belongs to a study of cytomegalovirus exposure and HLA in healthy donors. Whole-study context: A preliminary data release comprised around 90 million unique TCRs obtained from HLA-typed donors.

Study conclusions and caveats: Altogether, 150 to 200 TCR beta chains were recorded as cytomegalovirus-associated. It is likely that the observed cluster of highly shared sequence variants was a sequencing artifact.

The V and J genes are TRBV27 and TRBJ2-7, with 7 nucleotides matching TRBD1. The sequenced sample consisted of PBMCs. This sequence was found in a male donor in good health and CMV-seronegative. In DNA, the CDR3 is TGTGCCAGCAGAATAAGGGGACAGAACTCCTACGAGCAGTACTTC. Translated: CASRIRGQNSYEQYF.